This T cell receptor (beta chain) was documented in a study of blood T cell repertoires in COVID-19. Study information: Donors in the United States, Italy and Spain gave samples during acute or convalescent COVID-19. The cDNA or gDNA used as material had been derived from T cells, B-cell-depleted T cells, or PBMCs.

V dropped 0 bases and J dropped 7 bases, with 14 bases sitting between them. The CDR3 runs to 16 residues. The germline CDR1 and CDR2 sequences are SGHKS and YYEKEE (reference sequence). The protocol was immunoSEQ multiplex PCR, while the TCRdb copy is restricted to in-frame clones and leaves out a portion. The sample contains approximately 88,000 clones, 80% of which appear only once. What was sequenced was peripheral blood. This chain joins TRBV5-5 and TRBJ1-6, with D unresolved. This TCR came from a woman of 80 years or more with acute or convalescent COVID-19. CDR3 sequence (DNA): TGTGCCAGCAGCTTGGTTCCTCTCGTCTTAAATTCACCCCTCCACTTT. It is translated as CASSLVPLVLNSPLHF.